The source of this T cell receptor (beta chain) is a study of blood T cell repertoires in COVID-19. Study-level information: Acute and convalescent COVID-19 specimens originated in the United States, Italy and Spain. Nucleic acid was either cDNA or gDNA, and it came from T cells, B-cell-depleted T cells, or PBMCs.

The CDR3 totals 8 residues. V lost 6 bases to trimming and J lost 11 bases, with 7 bases between them. Per the germline V gene, CDR1 is DFQATT and CDR2 is SNEGSKA (reference sequence). Authors' methods: Estimates of nucleated cell counts were drawn from the amplification of reference gene primers. Profiled with immunoSEQ multiplex PCR; TCRdb holds only in-frame clones, not every one. The V and J calls and clone size come from that table; D and trimming were worked out from the DNA. The data hold 200,000 to 250,000 clones, with roughly 85% observed a single time. The chain uses TRBV20-1 and TRBJ1-1; D is uncertain. This clonotype was obtained from a man over 45 with COVID-19, enrolled during active disease. Sequencing input: peripheral blood. The CDR3 DNA sequence: TGCAGTGCCCCGAGGGCTTTCTTT. Translating it yields CSAPRAFF.